This paragraph covers one TCR beta chain sequence. These data come from a study of blood T cell repertoires in COVID-19. As for the study in general: The United States, Italy and Spain were the sources of the acute and convalescent COVID-19 samples. T cells, B-cell-depleted T cells, or PBMCs supplied cDNA or gDNA.

The CDR3 contains 16 residues. With 2 bases clipped from V and 3 bases from J, the junction kept 6 bases outside the gene matches. The germline V gene encodes CDR1 MDHEN and CDR2 SYDVKM. Per the authors' pipeline: Amplification of reference gene primers provided the estimated nucleated cell counts. Clones were read by immunoSEQ multiplex PCR, and TCRdb kept only the in-frame ones, dropping some. Clone size and V and J calls were adopted from that table, with D and trimming inferred from the DNA. The sample records roughly 200,000 clones, roughly four fifths being singletons. This clonotype originated in a man between 45 and 60 years old with active or convalescent COVID-19. The sample was peripheral blood. J is TRBJ2-3 and V is TRBV28; 9 nucleotides line up with TRBD2. The CDR3 reads CASSLARGGATDTQYF. The CDR3 DNA reads as TGTGCCAGCAGTTTAGCGCGGGGGGGGGCGACAGATACGCAGTATTTT.